A single sample gave rise to the 15 T cell receptor beta chains below, sequenced in a study of T cells after posttransplantation cyclophosphamide (TCRdb year 2016). To prepare the library, the immunoSEQ multiplex PCR assay was applied. What TCRdb holds here is the immuneACCESS table cut down to in-frame rearrangements. Part of the clones is not present; checked against another copy, under half of the missing clones reflect an unresolved V gene, and the others are unexplained. For this sample the table gives several thousand clones, of which approximately 89% were detected only once. In total, the top ten clones hold about 1.6% of the sample. Sequencing used memory CD4+ T cells sorted from PBMCs. The receptors stem from an older woman in good health, CMV-negative, and a related stem cell transplant donor.

The rearrangement links TRBV18 to TRBJ1-6; D is undetermined. This CDR3 has 15 amino acids. Trimming removed 0 bases at V and 8 bases at J, with 11 bases between. CDR1 and CDR2 (germline): KGHSH, LQKENI. The CDR3 region has the DNA TGTGCCAGCTCACCACCCAGGACGGGAGATTCACCCCTCCACTTT. It is translated as CASSPPRTGDSPLHF.

The chain's CDR3 is CASIGGQETQYF. The CDR3 bases are TGTGCCAGCATCGGGGGTCAAGAGACCCAGTACTTC. This chain links TRBV6-6 with TRBJ2-5, with a possible D match to TRBD2 (6 bases). Deletions cut 7 bases from V and 2 bases from J, with 8 bases between. There are 12 residues in the CDR3. CDR1 and CDR2 (germline): MNHNY, SVGAGI (reference sequence).

Here the CDR3 reads CASSRASGRLYEQYV. The CDR3 DNA reads as TGTGCCAGCAGTCGGGCTAGCGGGCGTCTTTACGAGCAGTACGTC. The chain joins TRBV2 to TRBJ2-7; 8 bases match TRBD2. V dropped 5 bases and J dropped 4; count of bases not matched to a gene: 10. Per germline, CDR1 SNHLY and CDR2 FYNNEI. This CDR3 has 15 amino acids.

The chain has TRBV7-9 and TRBJ2-7; TRBD2 is a possible D gene (5 bases). Germline V lookup: CDR1 SEHNR, CDR2 FQNEAQ (reference sequence). V was clipped by 5 bases and J by 5 bases, with 16 bases between them. The CDR3 is made up of 14 amino acids. CDR3 DNA: TGTGCCAGCAGCCCCTGGGTTGGAGGAGACGAGCAGTACTTC. This gives the protein CASSPWVGGDEQYF.

The V gene is TRBV14, the J gene TRBJ1-2; TRBD1 is a possible D gene (5 bases). Germline assignment: CDR1 SGHDN and CDR2 FVKESK. The CDR3 is 14 residues long. V lost 0 bases and J 6 bases, leaving 11 bases between the germline ends. The CDR3 is CASSQDTGSHGYTF. The CDR3 DNA reads TGTGCCAGCAGCCAAGATACAGGCTCCCATGGCTACACCTTC.

The V and J genes are TRBV5-1 and TRBJ2-3; 9 bases are a match to TRBD1. Germline V gene sequence: CDR1 SGHRS, CDR2 YFSETQ. The CDR3 is made up of 17 amino acids. V gave up 1 base and J gave up 4 bases; unmatched junction bases: 10. DNA of the CDR3: TGCGCCAGCAGCTTGTCACCCGGGACAGGGAGGGCAGATACGCAGTATTTT. It specifies CASSLSPGTGRADTQYF. The full variable domain, rest sourced from reference TRBV5-1 and TRBJ2-3, is KAGVTQTPRYLIKTRGQQVTLSCSPISGHRSVSWYQQTPGQGLQFLFEYFSETQRNKGNFPGRFSGRQFSNSRSEMNVSTLELGDSALYLCASSLSPGTGRADTQYFGPGTRLTVL.

This chain joins TRBV29-1 and TRBJ2-1; D not resolved. Trimming pared 2 bases from V and 0 bases from J, leaving 11 bases between. The CDR3 runs 15 residues. Germline assignment: CDR1 SQVTM and CDR2 ANQGSEA. The CDR3 DNA sequence: TGCAGCGTTGAACCGCTGAGCCACTCCTACAATGAGCAGTTCTTC. This gives the protein CSVEPLSHSYNEQFF.

V gene TRBV19 combines with J gene TRBJ2-7, with 8 bases identical to TRBD1. With V trimmed by 5 bases and J by 1 base, 4 bases remained unmatched. CDR3 length: 14 residues. From germline, CDR1 is LNHDA and CDR2 SQIVND (reference sequence). This chain's CDR3 is CASSPRTGSYEQYV. The CDR3 nucleotides are TGTGCCAGTAGTCCAAGGACAGGGTCCTACGAGCAGTACGTC.

This chain uses TRBV18 with TRBJ2-2, with 7 bases lining up with TRBD2. Per the germline V gene, CDR1 is KGHSH and CDR2 is LQKENI. V shed 8 bases and J 3 bases; nucleotides not matched to a gene: 15. The CDR3 is 17 residues long. For the CDR3, the DNA is TGTGCCAGCGTCCCCCTTCCCACGGGACTACACACCGGGGAGCTGTTTTTT. Its protein is CASVPLPTGLHTGELFF.

This chain joins TRBV4-3 and TRBJ2-4, with 7 bases that match TRBD2. With 1 base clipped from V and 1 base from J, the junction kept 10 bases outside the gene matches. From germline, CDR1 is LGHNA and CDR2 YSLEER. This CDR3 has 18 residues. The CDR3 nucleotides are TGCGCCAGCAGCCAAGCCCCCCCGGGGGGTTCGGCCAAAAACATTCAGTACTTC. Amino acids: CASSQAPPGGSAKNIQYF.

The chain employs TRBV15 and TRBJ1-1, with unresolved D. The length of the CDR3 is 13 residues. Germline V CDR1 and CDR2: LNHNV, YYDKDF (reference sequence). With 1 base removed from V and 8 bases from J, the gap between germline ends came to 11 bases. CDR3 region: CATSRVQTSEAFF. CDR3 coding DNA: TGTGCCACCAGCAGAGTACAGACCTCAGAAGCTTTCTTT.

The chain uses TRBV2 and TRBJ2-1; D gene uncertain. The CDR3 runs to 13 residues. Trimming left V 5 bases short and J 7 bases short, with 12 bases between. Per the germline V gene, CDR1 is SNHLY and CDR2 is FYNNEI. The CDR3, as DNA: TGTGCCAGCAGTCCGACCAGGTGGAATGAGCAGTTCTTC. Translating it yields CASSPTRWNEQFF.

This chain uses TRBV5-4 with TRBJ2-2; a weak D match, TRBD1 (5 bases). There are 14 residues in the CDR3. Trimming cost V 0 bases and J 4 bases, with 7 bases left between them. Germline V gene lookup returns CDR1 SGHNT and CDR2 YYREEE (reference sequence). The CDR3 DNA is TGTGCCAGCAGCTTGGGGGGCGGCACCGGGGAGCTGTTTTTT. It specifies CASSLGGGTGELFF. Full variable domain (missing parts from reference TRBV5-4 and TRBJ2-2): ETGVTQSPTHLIKTRGQQVTLRCSSQSGHNTVSWYQQALGQGPQFIFQYYREEENGRGNFPPRFSGLQFPNYSSELNVNALELDDSALYLCASSLGGGTGELFFGEGSRLTVL.

The chain uses TRBV7-2 and TRBJ2-5; 9 nucleotides line up with TRBD1. Germline CDR1 reads SGHTA; CDR2 reads FQGNSA. This CDR3 contains 16 residues. Losses at the gene ends were 6 bases for V and 3 bases for J; bases not matched to a gene: 11. This CDR3 reads CASRRRTGASEETQYF. CDR3 in DNA: TGTGCCAGCAGGCGGCGGACAGGGGCCTCCGAAGAGACCCAGTACTTC.

The genes are TRBV28 and TRBJ1-4; D is unresolved. There are 14 residues in the CDR3. Trimming cost V 3 bases and J 8 bases, with 13 bases left between them. Per germline, CDR1 MDHEN and CDR2 SYDVKM. Here the CDR3 reads CASSFPPPGEKLFF. CDR3 in DNA: TGTGCCAGCAGTTTTCCCCCTCCCGGGGAAAAACTGTTTTTT.